Described below is a single T cell receptor beta chain sequence and its context. These data originate in a study of T cell changes during pregnancy in multiple sclerosis. Germline CDR1 GTSNPN, CDR2 SVGIG (reference sequence). V shed 8 bases and J 3 bases; nucleotides not matched to a gene: 10. The CDR3 has 14 amino acids. Clones were sequenced by immunoSEQ multiplex PCR, and TCRdb holds only the in-frame ones, with some missing. The sample carries roughly 40,000 clones, approximately 90% recorded once. This rearrangement joins TRBV30 to TRBJ2-3; 8 positions match TRBD2. This TCR derives from a female donor with multiple sclerosis, enrolled in a pregnancy study. Sequencing used CD4+ T cells from peripheral blood mononuclear cells, obtained in the first trimester of pregnancy. The CDR3 region has the DNA TGTGCCATCAGGCGGGGGGTCGGAACAGATACGCAGTATTTT. Encoded protein: CAIRRGVGTDTQYF.